Each of the 18 T cell receptor beta chains below was sequenced from the same sample in a study of blood T cell repertoires in COVID-19. Clones were read by immunoSEQ multiplex PCR, and TCRdb kept only the in-frame ones, dropping some. The sample holds about 170,000 clones, about 90% seen once. The material sequenced was peripheral blood. The receptors stem from a woman between 55 and 75 years old with COVID-19, enrolled during active disease.

The V call is TRBV27, the J call TRBJ2-2; 7 bases match TRBD2. Germline-derived CDR1 and CDR2 are MNHEY and SMNVEV (reference sequence). The V gene end was trimmed by 5 bases and the J gene end by 2 bases; junction bases not matched to a gene: 8. CDR3 size: 16 residues. CDR3 sequence (DNA): TGTGCCAGCAGTGTACGGGGACTACTTAACACCGGGGAGCTGTTTTTT. Protein product: CASSVRGLLNTGELFF.

This sequence joins TRBV11-3 and TRBJ1-5; D may be TRBD1 (6 bases). Trimming pared 3 bases from V and 3 bases from J, leaving 9 bases between. This CDR3 spans 14 amino acids. CDR1 is SGHNT, CDR2 YENEEA, per germline. The CDR3 DNA is TGTGCCAGCAGCTTTGGGGGGGCCAATCAGCCCCAGCATTTT. Amino acid sequence: CASSFGGANQPQHF. Looking up the rest from reference TRBV11-3 and TRBJ1-5 gives the full variable domain: EAGVVQSPRYKIIEKKQPVAFWCNPISGHNTLYWYLQNLGQGPELLIRYENEEAVDDSQLPKDRFSAERLKGVDSTLKIQPAELGDSAVYLCASSFGGANQPQHFGDGTRLSIL.

V is TRBV19 and J is TRBJ1-6, with 11 bases that match TRBD1. The trim removed 6 bases at V and 9 bases at J, leaving 4 bases unmatched. Germline loops: CDR1 LNHDA, CDR2 SQIVND (reference sequence). The CDR3 spans 14 residues. DNA of the CDR3: TGTGCCAGTAGACGGACAGGGGGCATTTCACCCCTCCACTTT. This sequence encodes CASRRTGGISPLHF.

The V gene is TRBV28, the J gene TRBJ1-3; D might be TRBD1 (5 bases). The CDR3 sequence is 14 residues long. V shed 1 base and J shed 4 bases, with 8 bases lying between them. CDR1 and CDR2 from the germline V gene are MDHEN and SYDVKM. The CDR3 sequence is CASSLFAGGNTIYF. CDR3 bases: TGTGCCAGCAGTTTATTCGCAGGGGGAAACACCATATATTTT. Looking up the rest from reference TRBV28 and TRBJ1-3 gives the full variable domain: DVKVTQSSRYLVKRTGEKVFLECVQDMDHENMFWYRQDPGLGLRLIYFSYDVKMKEKGDIPEGYSVSREKKERFSLILESASTNQTSMYLCASSLFAGGNTIYFGEGSWLTVV.

The rearrangement joins TRBV20-1 to TRBJ2-7, with D uncertain. The germline CDR1 and CDR2 sequences are DFQATT and SNEGSKA (reference sequence). Trimming took 6 bases from V and 1 from J, leaving 7 bases between them. The CDR3 covers 11 residues. CDR3 sequence: CSAAQSYEQYF. The CDR3 nucleotides are TGCAGTGCCGCCCAGTCCTACGAGCAGTACTTC.

The chain uses TRBV5-5 and TRBJ1-6; D gene uncertain. The germline gives CDR1 SGHKS, CDR2 YYEKEE (reference sequence). V lost 4 bases and J lost 7, with 9 bases in between. This CDR3 has 13 residues. Written as DNA, the CDR3 is TGTGCCAGCAGCAGTGCGGGGAATTCACCCCTCCACTTT. Protein sequence: CASSSAGNSPLHF.

This clone showed up many times. The V and J genes are TRBV21-1 and TRBJ1-5; TRBD1 is taken as the D call from the table, unchecked against the DNA. TRBV21-1 is a pseudogene. The CDR3 totals 14 residues. The CDR3 region has the DNA TGTGCCAGCAGGACCGAAGGAAGGGGTCAGCCCCAGCATTTT. Translation: CASRTEGRGQPQHF.

V usage is TRBV4-1 and J usage is TRBJ2-3, with TRBD2 matching over 9 bases. The CDR3 is made up of 17 amino acids. Germline V gene lookup returns CDR1 MGHRA and CDR2 YSYEKL. The V gene end was trimmed by 0 bases and the J gene end by 5 bases; junction bases not matched to a gene: 9. CDR3 residues: CASSQDLVSGSKDTQYF. For the CDR3, the DNA is TGCGCCAGCAGCCAAGATCTTGTTAGCGGGAGTAAAGATACGCAGTATTTT.

The gene calls are TRBV15 and TRBJ2-7; 8 positions agree with TRBD1. Germline V CDR1 and CDR2: LNHNV, YYDKDF (reference sequence). V was pared by 5 bases and J by 3 bases, with 9 bases of the junction left unmatched. This CDR3 has 15 residues. In DNA, the CDR3 is TGTGCCACCAGCCCGGACCGACAGGGGTTCTACGAGCAGTACTTC. It translates to CATSPDRQGFYEQYF.

This clone was observed a few times. The chain recombines TRBV2 with TRBJ1-1; D call uncertain. Germline CDR1 SNHLY, CDR2 FYNNEI. Trimming took 4 bases from V and 0 from J, leaving 6 bases between them. The CDR3 spans 13 residues. In nucleotides, the CDR3 is TGTGCCAGCAGTGCCCAGATGAACACTGAAGCTTTCTTT. Protein: CASSAQMNTEAFF.

The chain is built from TRBV30 and TRBJ1-2; D is perhaps TRBD1 (5 bases). Per germline, CDR1 GTSNPN and CDR2 SVGIG (reference sequence). The length of the CDR3 is 12 residues. The chain's CDR3 is CAVERGGYGYTF. Here the CDR3 DNA reads TGTGCTGTGGAGCGGGGGGGCTATGGCTACACCTTC.

This sequence joins TRBV30 and TRBJ1-2, with a possible D match to TRBD1 (5 bases). V was trimmed by 1 base and J by 0 bases, leaving 18 bases between them. The germline V gene encodes CDR1 GTSNPN and CDR2 SVGIG (reference sequence). This CDR3 has 17 residues. Written as DNA, the CDR3 is TGTGCCTGGAGTGGGTGGGCAGGGACTAGTACTAACTATGGCTACACCTTC. This sequence encodes CAWSGWAGTSTNYGYTF.

The chain combines TRBV6-5 with TRBJ2-7; 8 bases are shared with TRBD1. The CDR3 spans 15 residues. Germline lookup yields CDR1 MNHEY and CDR2 SVGAGI. V gave up 0 bases and J gave up 4 bases; unmatched junction bases: 5. The CDR3 loop reads CASSYSVGQAYEQYF. As DNA, the CDR3 is TGTGCCAGCAGTTACTCTGTGGGACAGGCTTACGAGCAGTACTTC.

The rearrangement joins TRBV7-2 to TRBJ1-2; 7 nucleotides align to TRBD1. This CDR3 comprises 15 residues. Germline V gene lookup returns CDR1 SGHTA and CDR2 FQGNSA. The V and J ends lost 0 bases and 4 bases, in that order; junction bases with no gene match: 5. CDR3 sequence (DNA): TGTGCCAGCAGCTTAGCTGGACAGGTTGGCTATGGCTACACCTTC. Its translation: CASSLAGQVGYGYTF.

The rearrangement links TRBV11-2 to TRBJ2-2, with 7 nucleotides matching TRBD2. Germline assignment: CDR1 SGHAT and CDR2 FQNNGV. This CDR3 spans 17 amino acids. Germline trimming cut 2 bases from V and 3 bases from J; bases unmatched to any gene: 9. CDR3 amino acids: CASSLSPGGSYTGELFF. The CDR3, as DNA: TGTGCCAGCAGCTTAAGTCCGGGAGGATCGTACACCGGGGAGCTGTTTTTT.

Turning to this clone: One end of the junction varies from germline; a read error may be responsible. V and J are TRBV7-7 and TRBJ2-1, with 7 bases fitting TRBD1. CDR3 length: 14 residues. Looked up from germline, CDR1 is SSHAT and CDR2 is FNYEAQ (reference sequence). In DNA form, the CDR3 reads TGTGCTAGCAGCCCGACAGGGAAATACAATGAGCAGTTCTTC. It translates to CASSPTGKYNEQFF.

The chain joins TRBV19 to TRBJ2-7; 12 positions agree with TRBD1. Germline-derived CDR1 and CDR2 are LNHDA and SQIVND (reference sequence). J gave up 4 bases and V 7 bases, and 5 bases lay outside the gene matches. The CDR3 extends over 14 amino acids. The CDR3 loop reads CASKPGQGAYEQYF. The DNA of the CDR3 is TGTGCCAGTAAACCGGGACAGGGGGCATACGAGCAGTACTTC.

The genes are TRBV6-4 and TRBJ2-2, with 8 bases fitting TRBD2. CDR3 size: 13 residues. With V trimmed by 6 bases and J by 6 bases, 3 bases remained unmatched. Germline values: CDR1 MRHNA, CDR2 SNTAGT. The CDR3 DNA follows: TGTGCCAGCAGGGGACTAGTTTCCGGGGAGCTGTTTTTT. It yields the protein CASRGLVSGELFF.